One sample yielded the 17 T cell receptor beta chains listed below, sequenced in a study of blood T cell repertoires in COVID-19. The method was immunoSEQ multiplex PCR; TCRdb's version includes in-frame clones alone and lacks a portion of them. Of 150,000 to 200,000 clones in the sample, 65% to 80% were seen once. Sequenced: PBMCs or T cells enriched from blood (not recorded which). These receptors all stem from a woman aged 50 to 65 with acute COVID-19.

The gene calls are TRBV7-3 and TRBJ2-3, with D possibly TRBD1 on 7 matching bases. Deletions cut 5 bases from V and 3 bases from J, with 36 bases between. Looked up from germline, CDR1 is SGHTA and CDR2 is FQGTGA. This CDR3 region has 22 residues. The DNA of the CDR3 is TGTGCCAGCAGCCCCGGAACGTATGAACAGGGGCCCCGGGGAGGTTTAACAGATACGCAGTATTTT. It yields the protein CASSPGTYEQGPRGGLTDTQYF.

This chain joins TRBV28 and TRBJ1-4; 8 positions agree with TRBD1. J gave up 7 bases and V 7 bases, and 11 bases lay outside the gene matches. The V gene's germline CDR1 is MDHEN and CDR2 SYDVKM. The CDR3 has 15 residues. The CDR3 bases are TGTGCCAGCAAGTCACTCGGGACAGGTCGTGAAAAACTGTTTTTT. Amino acid sequence: CASKSLGTGREKLFF.

This clone was counted only a few times. The CDR3 nucleotides read TGTGCCAGCTTAGAGGGAATTGGGTATGGCTACACCTTC. Protein product: CASLEGIGYGYTF. The chain combines TRBV2 with TRBJ1-2; D ambiguous. This CDR3 spans 13 amino acids. Trimming shortened V by 8 bases and J by 5 bases, and 15 bases separated the two germline ends. CDR1 and CDR2 from the germline V gene are SNHLY and FYNNEI.

This clone was counted only a few times. The chain couples TRBV18 to TRBJ1-3; tentative D call: TRBD1 (6 bases). CDR3 length: 18 residues. The V gene lost 3 bases and the J gene lost 0 bases, with 18 bases spanning the gap. In germline, CDR1 is KGHSH, CDR2 LQKENI. CDR3 nucleotide sequence: TGTGCCAGCTCACCCAGAGACCCGGGGGGCGCCTCTGGAAACACCATATATTTT. Protein sequence: CASSPRDPGGASGNTIYF.

This chain connects TRBV2 to TRBJ2-5, with 12 bases aligning to TRBD2. With 5 bases clipped from V and 4 bases from J, the junction kept 5 bases outside the gene matches. Germline CDR1 reads SNHLY; CDR2 reads FYNNEI. This CDR3 has 15 residues. The CDR3 nucleotides read TGTGCCAGCAGTCGACCTAGCGGGGGGGTAGAGACCCAGTACTTC. Protein product: CASSRPSGGVETQYF.

The rearrangement links TRBV9 to TRBJ1-3; D call uncertain. Between the trimmed V and J ends, which lost 3 bases and 0 bases, there was a span of 16 bases. CDR3 length: 17 amino acids. CDR1 is SGDLS and CDR2 is YYNGEE in the germline V gene. This chain's CDR3 is CASSGSQGTDSGNTIYF. As DNA, the CDR3 is TGTGCCAGCAGCGGATCCCAAGGTACAGACTCTGGAAACACCATATATTTT.

The chain has TRBV6-1 and TRBJ2-7; no reliable D call. The V and J ends lost 3 bases and 2 bases respectively, with 8 bases between them. Germline-derived CDR1 and CDR2 are MNHNS and SASEGT. The CDR3 is made up of 13 amino acids. The CDR3 DNA follows: TGTGCCAGCAGTGAGTACACTACCTACGAGCAGTACGTC. Protein sequence: CASSEYTTYEQYV.

The chain joins TRBV7-3 to TRBJ2-2; perhaps TRBD1 as D (5 bases). CDR3 length: 13 amino acids. Germline assignment: CDR1 SGHTA and CDR2 FQGTGA. Trimming took 5 bases from V and 6 from J, leaving 10 bases between them. The CDR3: CASSRQQAGELFF. CDR3 sequence (DNA): TGTGCCAGCAGCCGACAACAGGCCGGGGAGCTGTTTTTT.

V usage is TRBV5-4 and J usage is TRBJ2-2; D not resolved. V lost 3 bases, J lost 7 bases, and 16 bases lay in between. Germline lookup yields CDR1 SGHNT and CDR2 YYREEE (reference sequence). This CDR3 has 15 residues. The CDR3 sequence: CASSSAGRFGGELFF. The CDR3 DNA follows: TGTGCCAGCAGCTCCGCAGGCAGGTTCGGCGGGGAGCTGTTTTTT.

The chain links TRBV19 to TRBJ1-1; 8 bases are shared with TRBD1. The V gene's germline CDR1 is LNHDA and CDR2 SQIVND (reference sequence). The J segment lost 4 bases and the V segment lost 7 bases, leaving 8 bases of the junction unmatched. The CDR3 extends over 14 amino acids. CDR3 sequence reads: CASMTGARGTEAFF. CDR3 DNA: TGTGCCAGTATGACAGGGGCCCGAGGCACTGAAGCTTTCTTT.

The V and J genes are TRBV2 and TRBJ2-3; D is perhaps TRBD2 (6 bases). The CDR3 spans 14 residues. Looked up from germline, CDR1 is SNHLY and CDR2 is FYNNEI. V was shortened by 2 bases and J by 8 bases, with 14 bases between the two germline ends. The CDR3 spells CASSESAGSGTQYF. The CDR3 DNA is TGTGCCAGCAGTGAAAGTGCGGGAAGTGGTACGCAGTATTTT.

The chain links TRBV28 to TRBJ1-4; 7 bases map to TRBD1. J gave up 4 bases and V 6 bases, and 8 bases lay outside the gene matches. The CDR3 is 15 residues long. Germline V lookup: CDR1 MDHEN, CDR2 SYDVKM. The CDR3 region has the DNA TGTGCCAGCAGCCTTACAGGGGCTAATAATGAAAAACTGTTTTTT. Encoded protein: CASSLTGANNEKLFF.

As for this clone: The germline gene is not matched at one end of the junction; a read error may be the cause. The rearrangement uses TRBV2 and TRBJ1-2; D perhaps matches TRBD1 (5 bases). This CDR3 is 9 amino acids long. In germline, CDR1 is SNHLY, CDR2 FYNNEI. The DNA for the CDR3 is TGTGCCAGCAGAGATGACAGCCTCTTC. Translated, it gives CASRDDSLF. Full variable domain (outside the CDR3, taken from reference TRBV2 and TRBJ1-2): EPEVTQTPSHQVTQMGQEVILRCVPISNHLYFYWYRQILGQKVEFLVSFYNNEISEKSEIFDDQFSVERPDGSNFTLKIRSTKLEDSAMYFCASRDDSLFGSGTRLTVV.

The chain couples TRBV28 to TRBJ2-1; 7 bases fit TRBD2. Germline V gene sequence: CDR1 MDHEN, CDR2 SYDVKM. The V and J ends lost 3 bases and 4 bases, in that order; junction bases with no gene match: 9. CDR3 size: 16 residues. CDR3 sequence: CASSLGLSGGYNEQFF. The CDR3, as DNA: TGTGCCAGCAGTTTGGGTTTATCGGGGGGATACAATGAGCAGTTCTTC.

The chain couples TRBV4-1 to TRBJ2-2, with TRBD2 matching over 12 bases. This CDR3 is 20 amino acids long. J was trimmed by 2 bases and V by 5 bases; bases with no gene match: 15. Germline CDR1 is MGHRA and CDR2 is YSYEKL. This CDR3 is CASSEYSASGGALNTGELFF. CDR3 DNA: TGCGCCAGCAGCGAGTATTCTGCTAGCGGGGGGGCCCTCAACACCGGGGAGCTGTTTTTT.

Concerning this clone itself: Other nucleotide sequences in the sample specify the same CDR3. The chain is built from TRBV7-9 and TRBJ1-5; TRBD1 is a possible D gene (5 bases). CDR3 length: 15 amino acids. The germline gives CDR1 SEHNR, CDR2 FQNEAQ (reference sequence). The V end lost 3 bases, the J end lost 0 bases, and 9 bases lay between the germline ends. The CDR3 region has the DNA TGTGCCAGCAGCTTGGGGGGATATAGCAATCAGCCCCAGCATTTT. It is translated as CASSLGGYSNQPQHF.

The CDR3 is CSVSPMNTEAFF. CDR3 coding DNA: TGCAGCGTTTCCCCCATGAACACTGAAGCTTTCTTT. V and J are TRBV29-1 and TRBJ1-1; no firm D call. The CDR3 is made up of 12 amino acids. Germline assignment: CDR1 SQVTM and CDR2 ANQGSEA. Trimming pared 5 bases from V and 0 bases from J, leaving 7 bases between.